The 32 T cell receptor beta chains listed next were all sequenced from one sample in a study of regulatory T cells in long-lasting Graves disease. The time point is: persistent/refractory GD, antithyroid drugs over 5 years with positive TRAb. The TCR library was prepared using RNA isolated from PBMCs. Construction of the TCR beta libraries employed iRepertoire HTBI primers in conjunction with Arm-PCR of CDR3 regions. TCRdb independently ran MiXCR on the multiplex PCR reads; one entry per CDR3 protein. The table includes more than 650,000 distinct CDR3 sequences, approximately 31% detected once. Sequenced material: peripheral blood mononuclear cells (PBMCs), taken when the disease was refractory, from a patient treated with antithyroid drugs. Receptors originate from a female donor with Graves disease.

This clonotype was counted ten times or more. The V call is TRBV30, the J call TRBJ1-4; D not certain. Germline-derived CDR1 and CDR2 are GTSNPN and SVGIG (reference sequence). The CDR3 covers 13 residues. V lost 4 bases, J lost 7 bases, and 13 bases lay in between. The DNA for the CDR3 is TGTGCCTGGAATAGGGCAGGTAGTGAAAAACTGTTTTTT. This gives the protein CAWNRAGSEKLFF.

This clonotype was seen more than once but under ten times. The chain combines TRBV6-9 with TRBJ2-7; D is possibly TRBD2 (7 bases). This CDR3 is built from 17 residues. V was trimmed by 3 bases and J by 3 bases, leaving 21 bases between them. Germline V gives CDR1 MNHGY, CDR2 SVAAGI. CDR3 DNA sequence: TGTGCCAGCAGTTACTCTGGTTCGTCGGGGGGCGACTACGAGCAGTACTTC. As protein: CASSYSGSSGGDYEQYF.

This chain uses TRBV6-1 with TRBJ1-1, with unresolved D. The ends were cut back, 2 bases at V and 1 base at J, with 11 bases in the middle. CDR1 is MNHNS and CDR2 is SASEGT in the germline V gene. This CDR3 has 15 amino acids. This CDR3 is CASSEPYTGNTEAFF. The CDR3 DNA reads as TGTGCCAGCAGTGAACCTTATACGGGGAACACTGAAGCTTTCTTT.

There are a few counts of this clonotype. The J gene is TRBJ1-2, the V gene TRBV30; TRBD1 agrees at 7 bases. The CDR3 consists of 12 residues. Germline values: CDR1 GTSNPN, CDR2 SVGIG (reference sequence). V lost 4 bases to trimming and J lost 3 bases; unmatched junction nucleotides: 2. CDR3 sequence: CAWTGTDYGYTF. The CDR3 nucleotides read TGTGCCTGGACCGGGACAGACTATGGCTACACCTTC. Together with reference TRBV30 and TRBJ1-2, the CDR3 gives the full variable domain: SQTIHQWPATLVQPVGSPLSLECTVEGTSNPNLYWYRQAAGRGLQLLFYSVGIGQISSEVPQNLSASRPQDRQFILSSKKLLLSDSGFYLCAWTGTDYGYTFGSGTRLTVV.

At least ten counts were recorded for this clonotype. The chain carries TRBV12-3 or TRBV12-4 and TRBJ2-5; 7 bases line up with TRBD1. V trimming: 1 base; J trimming: 0 bases; junction bases outside the gene matches: 2. The CDR3 has 15 residues. The CDR3 DNA reads TGTGCCAGCAGTTTAGTAGGGGGCCACCAAGAGACCCAGTACTTC. It yields the protein CASSLVGGHQETQYF.

The chain uses TRBV29-1 and TRBJ1-2; maybe TRBD1 (5 bases). The V gene's germline CDR1 is SQVTM and CDR2 ANQGSEA. The V end lost 1 base, the J end lost 4 bases, and 16 bases lay between the germline ends. This CDR3 has 15 amino acids. CDR3 in DNA: TGCAGCGTTGAAGGGAGGGGCACGAGGGGCTATGGCTACACCTTC. Protein sequence: CSVEGRGTRGYGYTF.

CDR3 in amino acids: CASLPGPLNTEAFF. The DNA of the CDR3 is TGTGCCAGCCTACCAGGTCCGCTGAACACTGAAGCTTTCTTT. The rearrangement joins TRBV2 to TRBJ1-1; unclear D gene. Per the germline V gene, CDR1 is SNHLY and CDR2 is FYNNEI. This CDR3 contains 14 residues. The ends were cut back, 8 bases at V and 0 bases at J, with 13 bases in the middle. Supplemented by reference TRBV2 and TRBJ1-1, the full variable domain reads EPEVTQTPSHQVTQMGQEVILRCVPISNHLYFYWYRQILGQKVEFLVSFYNNEISEKSEIFDDQFSVERPDGSNFTLKIRSTKLEDSAMYFCASLPGPLNTEAFFGQGTRLTVV.

This clonotype appeared a few times. This rearrangement joins TRBV27 to TRBJ1-5, with no clear D. Trimming removed 4 bases at V and 0 bases at J, with 7 bases between. The CDR3 runs to 14 residues. Germline V lookup: CDR1 MNHEY, CDR2 SMNVEV (reference sequence). The CDR3 is CASSWQYSNQPQHF. The CDR3 nucleotides are TGTGCCAGCAGTTGGCAGTATAGCAATCAGCCCCAGCATTTT.

The rearrangement links TRBV7-9 to TRBJ2-5, with D uncertain. The V gene's germline CDR1 is SEHNR and CDR2 FQNEAQ (reference sequence). V was trimmed by 0 bases and J by 5 bases, leaving 7 bases between them. The length of the CDR3 is 13 residues. Here the CDR3 reads CASSLAQDETQYF. The CDR3 bases are TGTGCCAGCAGCTTAGCGCAGGACGAGACCCAGTACTTC.

In its sample, this clonotype was seen many times. The chain carries TRBV6-1 and TRBJ1-1, with unresolved D. The V end lost 4 bases, the J end lost 4 bases, and 13 bases lay between the germline ends. CDR1 is MNHNS and CDR2 is SASEGT in the germline V gene. The CDR3 runs to 14 residues. Here the CDR3 DNA reads TGTGCCAGCAGTGCGTCGGACCCCACCACTGAAGCTTTCTTT. Translation: CASSASDPTTEAFF.

The CDR3 region has the DNA TGTGCCAGGCCAGGGGGCAGAGCGGAGACCCAGTACTTC. Amino acid sequence: CARPGGRAETQYF. This chain links TRBV19 with TRBJ2-5, with 8 bases lining up with TRBD1. V was pared by 9 bases and J by 5 bases, with 8 bases of the junction left unmatched. The CDR3 is 13 residues long. From germline, CDR1 is LNHDA and CDR2 SQIVND (reference sequence).

The chain combines TRBV28 with TRBJ1-1; 10 nucleotides agree with TRBD1. Per germline, CDR1 MDHEN and CDR2 SYDVKM. This CDR3 is built from 18 residues. Trimming cost V 5 bases and J 1 base; bases outside gene matches: 13. The CDR3 DNA reads as TGTGCCAGCAGTCGAACCGGGACAGGGGAGCCCGAGAACACTGAAGCTTTCTTT. This encodes CASSRTGTGEPENTEAFF. Variable domain in full (rest from reference TRBV28 and TRBJ1-1): DVKVTQSSRYLVKRTGEKVFLECVQDMDHENMFWYRQDPGLGLRLIYFSYDVKMKEKGDIPEGYSVSREKKERFSLILESASTNQTSMYLCASSRTGTGEPENTEAFFGQGTRLTVV.

In this sample, this clonotype turned up a few times. The chain joins TRBV20-1 to TRBJ2-5, with TRBD1 as a possible D gene (5 bases). The CDR3 covers 14 residues. Germline CDR1 reads DFQATT; CDR2 reads SNEGSKA (reference sequence). Trimming cost V 1 base and J 1 base, with 10 bases left between them. The CDR3: CSARGQGRQETQYF. DNA for the CDR3: TGCAGTGCTAGAGGGCAGGGCCGCCAAGAGACCCAGTACTTC.

This clonotype was counted ten times or more. CDR3 nucleotides: TGTGCCAGCAGTCCGATAGCCGGGGGGGGTGTTCATTCACCCCTCCACTTT. This gives the protein CASSPIAGGGVHSPLHF. This chain connects TRBV28 to TRBJ1-6; D possibly corresponds to TRBD1 (5 bases). The V gene lost 5 bases and the J gene lost 8 bases, with 22 bases spanning the gap. This CDR3 is built from 17 residues. CDR1 and CDR2 from the germline V gene are MDHEN and SYDVKM.

Only a few counts were recorded for this clonotype. The chain combines TRBV20-1 with TRBJ2-2; TRBD1 matches at 8 bases. CDR1 and CDR2 (germline): DFQATT, SNEGSKA (reference sequence). J lost 4 bases, V lost 5 bases, and 9 bases had no gene match. The CDR3 sequence is 15 residues long. The chain's CDR3 is CSAPGTGLGTGELFF. In nucleotides, the CDR3 is TGCAGTGCTCCGGGGACAGGTCTGGGCACCGGGGAGCTGTTTTTT.

This clonotype was seen only a few times. The V gene is TRBV27, the J gene TRBJ1-5; a possible D gene is TRBD1 (6 bases). The CDR3 consists of 14 residues. Trimming cost V 6 bases and J 5 bases, with 14 bases left between them. Germline CDR1 and CDR2: MNHEY and SMNVEV (reference sequence). The CDR3 nucleotides are TGTGCCAGCAGAGCCCGACAGGTCTATCAGCCCCAGCATTTT. Residues: CASRARQVYQPQHF.

The chain has TRBV7-3 and TRBJ2-2; D perhaps matches TRBD1 (5 bases). Germline V gives CDR1 SGHTA, CDR2 FQGTGA. Trimming removed 2 bases at V and 8 bases at J, with 9 bases between. The CDR3 is 13 residues long. The CDR3 here is CASSLGAFGELFF. Written as DNA, the CDR3 is TGTGCCAGCAGCTTAGGGGCCTTTGGGGAGCTGTTTTTT. Full variable domain (rest looked up from reference TRBV7-3 and TRBJ2-2): GAGVSQTPSNKVTEKGKYVELRCDPISGHTALYWYRQSLGQGPEFLIYFQGTGAADDSGLPNDRFFAVRPEGSVSTLKIQRTERGDSAVYLCASSLGAFGELFFGEGSRLTVL.

The rearrangement links TRBV2 to TRBJ1-1, with D perhaps TRBD1 (5 bases). The germline CDR1 and CDR2 sequences are SNHLY and FYNNEI. Trimming stripped 4 bases from V and 1 base from J, with 13 bases between. This CDR3 is 15 amino acids long. Here the CDR3 reads CASSGARGRNTEAFF. CDR3 bases: TGTGCCAGCAGTGGGGCAAGGGGAAGGAACACTGAAGCTTTCTTT.

This clonotype was counted between two and nine times. This chain connects TRBV11-3 to TRBJ2-2, with D hard to call. This CDR3 is built from 14 residues. Trimming removed 0 bases from V and 6 bases from J, with 8 bases in between. In germline, CDR1 is SGHNT, CDR2 YENEEA. This CDR3 is CASSLDGVAGELFF. DNA of the CDR3: TGTGCCAGCAGCTTAGATGGGGTCGCCGGGGAGCTGTTTTTT.

The count of this clonotype is one. The CDR3 DNA follows: TGCGCCAGCAGTGAGGGGACCTTGGAAAACTATGGCTACACCTTC. Encoded protein: CASSEGTLENYGYTF. V is TRBV10-2 and J is TRBJ1-2, with a tentative D call TRBD1 (5 bases). Trimming cost V 2 bases and J 2 bases, with 12 bases left between them. CDR1 and CDR2 from the germline V gene are WSHSY and SAAADI. The CDR3 consists of 15 residues.

The chain is built from TRBV18 and TRBJ1-1; the D is unclear. Trimming shortened V by 3 bases and J by 3 bases, and 14 bases separated the two germline ends. In germline, CDR1 is KGHSH, CDR2 LQKENI. The CDR3 has 15 residues. CDR3 sequence reads: CASSPLVRMDTEAFF. CDR3 bases: TGTGCCAGCTCACCCCTGGTACGGATGGACACTGAAGCTTTCTTT.

The sample holds many counts of this clonotype. The rearrangement uses TRBV28 and TRBJ1-2, with D unclear. The germline gives CDR1 MDHEN, CDR2 SYDVKM. This CDR3 contains 13 residues. V was pared by 7 bases and J by 0 bases, with 9 bases between. CDR3 DNA sequence: TGTGCCAGCATGGGCAGCTCTAACTATGGCTACACCTTC. Amino acids: CASMGSSNYGYTF.

A few counts support this clonotype. The chain joins TRBV29-1 to TRBJ1-1; possible D gene TRBD1, 5 bases. Trimming cost V 1 base and J 4 bases, with 13 bases left between them. The CDR3 length is 14 residues. Germline values: CDR1 SQVTM, CDR2 ANQGSEA. The CDR3 spells CSVEGTGGSTEAFF. DNA of the CDR3: TGCAGCGTTGAAGGGACCGGGGGTAGCACTGAAGCTTTCTTT.

This clonotype occurred many times. This chain links TRBV12-3 or TRBV12-4 with TRBJ1-2, with 8 bases that match TRBD1. CDR3 length: 13 amino acids. Trimming took 7 bases from V and 8 from J; bases not matched to a gene: 9. The CDR3 protein is CASKRDRGKGYTF. The CDR3 DNA reads TGTGCCAGCAAACGCGACAGGGGAAAAGGCTACACCTTC.

V and J are TRBV6-5 and TRBJ2-3; 7 nucleotides match TRBD1. The CDR3 sequence is 15 residues long. Germline assignment: CDR1 MNHEY and CDR2 SVGAGI. J lost 4 bases, V lost 2 bases, and 6 bases had no gene match. This CDR3 reads CASSYPTGAADTQYF. CDR3 bases: TGTGCCAGCAGTTACCCTACAGGGGCGGCAGATACGCAGTATTTT.

This clonotype was seen repeatedly, ten times or more. The chain uses TRBV12-3 or TRBV12-4 and TRBJ2-7; TRBD2 agrees at 10 bases. CDR3 length: 15 amino acids. V shed 5 bases and J 2 bases; nucleotides not matched to a gene: 6. CDR3 loop: CASSPLAGRPYEQYF. The CDR3, as DNA: TGTGCCAGCAGTCCACTAGCGGGGCGCCCCTACGAGCAGTACTTC.

The V and J genes are TRBV5-1 and TRBJ2-2; D remains ambiguous. From germline, CDR1 is SGHRS and CDR2 YFSETQ. V lost 0 bases, J lost 10 bases, and 13 bases lay in between. The CDR3 has 14 residues. DNA for the CDR3: TGCGCCAGCAGCTTGGACGGTCCCACGGTGGAGCTGTTTTTT. Residues: CASSLDGPTVELFF.

The genes are TRBV20-1 and TRBJ2-7; possibly TRBD1 for D (5 bases). The CDR3 has 13 residues. Per germline, CDR1 DFQATT and CDR2 SNEGSKA (reference sequence). V was cut by 1 base and J by 6 bases, with 13 bases left in between. Here the CDR3 DNA reads TGCAGTGCTAGAGTGGTTCAGGGCGGCGAGCAGTACTTC. It encodes CSARVVQGGEQYF.

This clonotype came up a few times. The chain links TRBV6-5 to TRBJ1-1; no clear D gene. V shed 0 bases and J shed 0 bases, with 11 bases lying between them. The CDR3 runs to 16 residues. Germline loops: CDR1 MNHEY, CDR2 SVGAGI. CDR3 in amino acids: CASSYSTVVMNTEAFF. CDR3 sequence (DNA): TGTGCCAGCAGTTACTCGACGGTGGTCATGAACACTGAAGCTTTCTTT.

V is TRBV28 and J is TRBJ1-5; 7 nucleotides match TRBD1. Germline V gene data show CDR1 as MDHEN and CDR2 as SYDVKM. There are 17 residues in the CDR3. Trimming at V came to 6 bases and at J to 1 base, leaving 12 bases not matched to a gene. This CDR3 is CASSSHRGSPSNQPQHF. As DNA, the CDR3 is TGTGCCAGCAGCTCACACAGGGGCTCCCCGAGCAATCAGCCCCAGCATTTT.

The chain employs TRBV7-9 and TRBJ1-1; possibly TRBD1 for D (5 bases). This CDR3 has 10 residues. CDR1 and CDR2 (germline): SEHNR, FQNEAQ (reference sequence). Trimming pared 7 bases from V and 10 bases from J, leaving 10 bases between. The CDR3 loop reads CASTGRVAFF. CDR3 DNA sequence: TGTGCCAGCACGGGACGGGTAGCTTTCTTT.

J is TRBJ2-4 and V is TRBV20-1; 7 bases are a match to TRBD2. V was pared by 6 bases and J by 0 bases, with 8 bases of the junction left unmatched. Germline CDR1 DFQATT, CDR2 SNEGSKA (reference sequence). The CDR3 loop spans 15 amino acids. This chain's CDR3 is CSATLGGLAKNIQYF. For the CDR3, the DNA is TGCAGTGCCACCCTGGGGGGGTTAGCCAAAAACATTCAGTACTTC.